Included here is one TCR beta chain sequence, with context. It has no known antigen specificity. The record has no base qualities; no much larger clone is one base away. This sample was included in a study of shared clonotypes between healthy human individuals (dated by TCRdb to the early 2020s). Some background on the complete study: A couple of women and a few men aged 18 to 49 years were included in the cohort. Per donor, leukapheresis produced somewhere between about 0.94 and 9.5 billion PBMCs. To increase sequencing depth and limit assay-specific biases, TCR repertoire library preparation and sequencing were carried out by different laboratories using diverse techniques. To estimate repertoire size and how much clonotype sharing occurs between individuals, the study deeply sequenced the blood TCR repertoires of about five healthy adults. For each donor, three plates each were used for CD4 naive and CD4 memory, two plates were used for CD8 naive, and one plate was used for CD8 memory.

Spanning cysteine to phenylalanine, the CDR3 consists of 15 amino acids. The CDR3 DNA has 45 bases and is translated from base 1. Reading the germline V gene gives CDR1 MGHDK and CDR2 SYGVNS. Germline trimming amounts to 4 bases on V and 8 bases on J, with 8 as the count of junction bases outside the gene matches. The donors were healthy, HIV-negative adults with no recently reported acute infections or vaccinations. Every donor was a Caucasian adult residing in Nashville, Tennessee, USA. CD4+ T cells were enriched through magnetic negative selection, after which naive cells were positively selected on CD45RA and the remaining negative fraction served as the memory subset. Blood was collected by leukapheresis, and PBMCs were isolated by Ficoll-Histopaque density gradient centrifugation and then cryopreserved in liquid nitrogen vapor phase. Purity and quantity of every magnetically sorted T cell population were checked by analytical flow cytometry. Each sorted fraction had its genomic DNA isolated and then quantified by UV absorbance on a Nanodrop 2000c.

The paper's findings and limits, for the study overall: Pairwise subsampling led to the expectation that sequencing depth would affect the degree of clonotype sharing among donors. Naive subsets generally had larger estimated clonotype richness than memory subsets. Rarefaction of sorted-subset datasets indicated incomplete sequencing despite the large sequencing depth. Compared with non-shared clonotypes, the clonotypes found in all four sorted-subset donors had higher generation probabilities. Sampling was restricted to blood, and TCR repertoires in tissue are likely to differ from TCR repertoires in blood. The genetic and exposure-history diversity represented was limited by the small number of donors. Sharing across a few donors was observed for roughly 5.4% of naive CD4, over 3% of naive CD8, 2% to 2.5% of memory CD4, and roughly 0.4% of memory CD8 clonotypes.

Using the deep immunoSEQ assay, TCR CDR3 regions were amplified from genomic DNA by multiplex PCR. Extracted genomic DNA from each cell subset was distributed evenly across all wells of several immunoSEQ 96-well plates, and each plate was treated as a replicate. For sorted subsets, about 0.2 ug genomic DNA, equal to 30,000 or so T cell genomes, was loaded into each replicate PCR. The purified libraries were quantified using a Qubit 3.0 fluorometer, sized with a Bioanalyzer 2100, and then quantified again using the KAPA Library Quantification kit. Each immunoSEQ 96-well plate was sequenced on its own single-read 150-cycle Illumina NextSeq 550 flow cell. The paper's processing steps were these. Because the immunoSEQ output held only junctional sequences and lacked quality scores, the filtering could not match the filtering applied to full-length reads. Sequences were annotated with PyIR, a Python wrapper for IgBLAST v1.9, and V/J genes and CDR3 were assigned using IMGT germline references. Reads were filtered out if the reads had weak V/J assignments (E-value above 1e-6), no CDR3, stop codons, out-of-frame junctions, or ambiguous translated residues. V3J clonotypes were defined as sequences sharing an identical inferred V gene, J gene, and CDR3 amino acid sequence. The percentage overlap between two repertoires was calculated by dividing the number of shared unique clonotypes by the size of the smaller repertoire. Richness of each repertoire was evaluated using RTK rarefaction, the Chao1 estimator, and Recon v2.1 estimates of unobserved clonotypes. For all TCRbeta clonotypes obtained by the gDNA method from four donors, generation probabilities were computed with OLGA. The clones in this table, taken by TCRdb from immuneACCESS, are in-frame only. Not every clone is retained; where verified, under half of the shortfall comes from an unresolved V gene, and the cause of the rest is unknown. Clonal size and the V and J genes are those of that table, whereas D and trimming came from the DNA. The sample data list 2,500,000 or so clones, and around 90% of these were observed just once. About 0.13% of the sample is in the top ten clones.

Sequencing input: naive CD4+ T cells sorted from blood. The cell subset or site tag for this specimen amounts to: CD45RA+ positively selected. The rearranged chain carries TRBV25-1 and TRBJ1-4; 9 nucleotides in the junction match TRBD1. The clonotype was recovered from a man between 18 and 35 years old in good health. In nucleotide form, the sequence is TGTGCCAGCAGTGGATTCGGGACAGGGAGGGAAAAACTGTTTTTT. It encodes CASSGFGTGREKLFF.